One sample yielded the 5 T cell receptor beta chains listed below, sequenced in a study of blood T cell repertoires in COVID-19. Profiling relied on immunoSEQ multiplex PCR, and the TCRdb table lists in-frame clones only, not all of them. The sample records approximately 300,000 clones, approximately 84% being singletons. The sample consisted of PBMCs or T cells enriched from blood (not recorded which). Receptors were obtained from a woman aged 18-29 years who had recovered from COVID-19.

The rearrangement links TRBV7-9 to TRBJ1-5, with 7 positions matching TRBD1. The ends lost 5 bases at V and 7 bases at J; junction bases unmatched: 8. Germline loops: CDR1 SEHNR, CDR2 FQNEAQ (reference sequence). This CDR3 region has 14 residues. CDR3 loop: CASSDEQGFQPQHF. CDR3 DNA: TGTGCCAGCAGCGATGAACAGGGGTTCCAGCCCCAGCATTTT.

The CDR3 DNA sequence: TGCGCCAGCCGGGACACGTACCAAGAGACCCAGTACTTC. This encodes CASRDTYQETQYF. The chain uses TRBV5-1 and TRBJ2-5, with D perhaps matching TRBD1 (6 bases). The CDR3 runs to 13 residues. V gave up 7 bases and J gave up 0 bases, with 10 bases separating them. Germline V lookup: CDR1 SGHRS, CDR2 YFSETQ.

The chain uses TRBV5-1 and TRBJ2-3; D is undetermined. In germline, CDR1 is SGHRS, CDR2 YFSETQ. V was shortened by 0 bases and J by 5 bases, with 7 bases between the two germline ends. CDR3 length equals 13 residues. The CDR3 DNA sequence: TGCGCCAGCAGCTTGGGTACGGGAGATACGCAGTATTTT. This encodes CASSLGTGDTQYF.

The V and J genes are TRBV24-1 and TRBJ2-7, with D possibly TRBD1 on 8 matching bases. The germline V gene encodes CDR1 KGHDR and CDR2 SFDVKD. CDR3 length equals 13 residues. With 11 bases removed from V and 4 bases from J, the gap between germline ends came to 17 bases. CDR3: CASRGPGRYEQYF. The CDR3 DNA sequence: TGTGCCAGCAGGGGGCCCGGGAGGTACGAGCAGTACTTC.

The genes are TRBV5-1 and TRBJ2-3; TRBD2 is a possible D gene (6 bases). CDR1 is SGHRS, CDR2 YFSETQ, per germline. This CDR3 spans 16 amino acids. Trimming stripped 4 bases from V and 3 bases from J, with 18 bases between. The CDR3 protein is CASSQGTGVSTDTQYF. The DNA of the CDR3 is TGCGCCAGCAGCCAAGGGACTGGCGTGTCAACAGATACGCAGTATTTT.